The next 19 T cell receptor beta chains were all read from a single sample in a study of CD8+ T cells in alopecia areata. Extracted RNA was reverse transcribed into cDNA, the sequencing template. Clones were sequenced by immunoSEQ multiplex PCR, and TCRdb holds only the in-frame ones, with some missing. This sample yields about 180,000 clones, of which around 60% are seen a single time; 14% to 15% belongs to the top ten. The sample here was CD4+ T cells sorted from blood, taken at week 0. All receptors derive from a human donor with alopecia areata.

About this clone: A read error may account for a junction end that differs from germline. This chain joins TRBV30 and TRBJ2-2; a weak D match, TRBD2 (7 bases). This CDR3 is built from 13 residues. Looked up from germline, CDR1 is GTSNPN and CDR2 is SVGIG (reference sequence). The CDR3 region has the DNA TGTGCCTGGAGAATTCCGGGGGGCAGGGAGTTGTTTTTT. Protein: CAWRIPGGRELFF.

V usage is TRBV5-1 and J usage is TRBJ1-1; 8 bases are shared with TRBD1. This CDR3 contains 16 residues. CDR1 and CDR2 (germline): SGHRS, YFSETQ. With 4 bases clipped from V and 5 bases from J, the junction kept 13 bases outside the gene matches. The CDR3, as DNA: TGCGCCAGCAGCCAAATACGGTCAGGGGGCCCGACTGAAGCTTTCTTT. Amino acids: CASSQIRSGGPTEAFF.

The rearrangement links TRBV9 to TRBJ2-5; D might be TRBD2 (6 bases). The V gene's germline CDR1 is SGDLS and CDR2 YYNGEE. The CDR3 extends over 13 amino acids. Between the trimmed V and J ends, which lost 2 bases and 5 bases, there was a span of 10 bases. Here the CDR3 reads CASSVSRDETQYF. As DNA, the CDR3 is TGTGCCAGCAGCGTGTCGCGGGACGAGACCCAGTACTTC.

V and J are TRBV6-5 and TRBJ2-5; either TRBD1 or TRBD2 may fit D (6 bases each). V gave up 2 bases and J gave up 5 bases, with 12 bases separating them. This CDR3 contains 14 residues. Germline loops: CDR1 MNHEY, CDR2 SVGAGI. The CDR3 nucleotides are TGTGCCAGCAGTTACGGTGGGGGGCGGGAGACCCAGTACTTC. Its protein product is CASSYGGGRETQYF.

The chain has TRBV25-1 and TRBJ1-2, with 7 bases matching TRBD1. CDR3 length: 14 amino acids. Germline-derived CDR1 and CDR2 are MGHDK and SYGVNS. V was pared by 4 bases and J by 5 bases, with 7 bases of the junction left unmatched. CDR3 coding DNA: TGTGCCAGCAGTGGGCCGGGACAGTGGTATGGCTACACCTTC. It is translated as CASSGPGQWYGYTF.

Remarks on this clone: Other DNA sequences within the sample encode an identical CDR3. The gene calls are TRBV30 and TRBJ1-2; 7 bases agree with TRBD1. There are 13 residues in the CDR3. Unmatched junction bases numbered 1, after V lost 2 bases and J lost 1 base. Per germline, CDR1 GTSNPN and CDR2 SVGIG (reference sequence). The CDR3 DNA reads TGTGCCTGGAGTAGGGACAGTAACTATGGCTACACCTTC. Translated: CAWSRDSNYGYTF.

This chain links TRBV6-5 with TRBJ2-7; D assignment may be TRBD1 or TRBD2 (5 bases each). V was clipped by 6 bases and J by 0 bases, with 12 bases between them. Germline V gene data show CDR1 as MNHEY and CDR2 as SVGAGI. The CDR3 totals 14 residues. As DNA, the CDR3 is TGTGCCAGCAGGGGGACGGAAGACTCCTACGAGCAGTACTTC. This codes for CASRGTEDSYEQYF.

The genes are TRBV7-9 and TRBJ1-2, with no clear D. The CDR3 totals 13 residues. CDR1 is SEHNR, CDR2 FQNEAQ, per germline (reference sequence). Trimming stripped 1 base from V and 5 bases from J, with 8 bases between. The CDR3 region has the DNA TGTGCCAGCAGCTTAGGAGGGCAGTATGGCTACACCTTC. Translation gives CASSLGGQYGYTF.

This rearrangement joins TRBV29-1 to TRBJ1-2; no definite D call. CDR1 is SQVTM and CDR2 is ANQGSEA in the germline V gene. The CDR3 contains 12 residues. V gave up 3 bases and J gave up 4 bases, with 9 bases separating them. The CDR3 protein is CSVEWRVYGYTF. As DNA, the CDR3 is TGCAGCGTTGAGTGGCGCGTCTATGGCTACACCTTC.

The chain links TRBV30 to TRBJ1-2; 7 bases are a match to TRBD1. Per the germline V gene, CDR1 is GTSNPN and CDR2 is SVGIG (reference sequence). There are 15 residues in the CDR3. J lost 4 bases, V lost 3 bases, and 11 bases had no gene match. In DNA form, the CDR3 reads TGTGCCTGGAGCCGCGACAGGGTCCCGTCCTATGGCTACACCTTC. Protein sequence: CAWSRDRVPSYGYTF.

The V gene is TRBV29-1, the J gene TRBJ1-5; D call uncertain. The CDR3 length is 12 residues. Germline V gives CDR1 SQVTM, CDR2 ANQGSEA. V was shortened by 7 bases and J by 5 bases, with 12 bases between the two germline ends. CDR3 residues: CSASHPDQPQHF. The CDR3 bases are TGCAGCGCTTCACACCCCGATCAGCCCCAGCATTTT.

This clone was seen a handful of times. The V gene is TRBV7-2, the J gene TRBJ2-3, with D perhaps TRBD2 (6 bases). This CDR3 has 15 residues. Germline V gene lookup returns CDR1 SGHTA and CDR2 FQGNSA. V lost 5 bases and J 1 base, leaving 13 bases between the germline ends. This CDR3 reads CASSRPTGGTDTQYF. The CDR3 DNA reads TGTGCCAGCAGCCGACCCACGGGAGGCACAGATACGCAGTATTTT.

The chain is built from TRBV20-1 and TRBJ1-1; D may be TRBD1 (6 bases). CDR1 and CDR2 from the germline V gene are DFQATT and SNEGSKA (reference sequence). Trimming took 1 base from V and 11 from J, leaving 11 bases between them. The CDR3 has 11 amino acids. DNA for the CDR3: TGCAGTGCTAGAGTCCAGGGGTTGGCTTTCTTT. It codes for CSARVQGLAFF.

The genes are TRBV5-1 and TRBJ2-1; no reliable D call. CDR1 is SGHRS and CDR2 is YFSETQ in the germline V gene. The CDR3 is 11 residues long. The V end was cut by 4 bases, the J end by 10 bases, with 9 bases between. The CDR3 loop is CASSLATEQFF. The CDR3 nucleotides read TGCGCCAGCAGCCTCGCGACCGAGCAGTTCTTC. The full variable domain, completed using reference TRBV5-1 and TRBJ2-1, is KAGVTQTPRYLIKTRGQQVTLSCSPISGHRSVSWYQQTPGQGLQFLFEYFSETQRNKGNFPGRFSGRQFSNSRSEMNVSTLELGDSALYLCASSLATEQFFGPGTRLTVL.

This clone was observed a few times. The V and J genes are TRBV5-1 and TRBJ2-5, with a tentative D call TRBD1 (5 bases). Trimming shortened V by 0 bases and J by 3 bases, and 6 bases separated the two germline ends. The CDR3 contains 13 residues. Germline CDR1 is SGHRS and CDR2 is YFSETQ. The CDR3 DNA sequence: TGCGCCAGCAGCTTGGTAGGGGAAGAGACCCAGTACTTC. Protein: CASSLVGEETQYF.

The rearrangement joins TRBV4-2 to TRBJ2-7; 7 bases are a match to TRBD1. Germline V gene lookup returns CDR1 LGHNA and CDR2 YNFKEQ. This CDR3 has 17 residues. Trimming at V came to 4 bases and at J to 4 bases, leaving 16 bases not matched to a gene. CDR3 DNA sequence: TGTGCCAGCAGCCCTAGACGGGCCGGCAGGGGGATTTACGAGCAGTACTTC. This codes for CASSPRRAGRGIYEQYF.

This clone is a singleton in its sample. The gene calls are TRBV7-6 and TRBJ2-5, with D perhaps TRBD1 or TRBD2 (5 bases each). V gave up 3 bases and J gave up 4 bases, with 21 bases separating them. The germline gives CDR1 SGHVS, CDR2 FNYEAQ. The CDR3 covers 17 residues. The CDR3 spells CASSFLTSTPGRETQYF. The CDR3 DNA reads TGTGCCAGCAGCTTTCTGACCTCGACTCCAGGGAGAGAGACCCAGTACTTC.

This rearrangement joins TRBV6-1 to TRBJ1-2; 8 nucleotides match TRBD1. With V trimmed by 4 bases and J by 6 bases, 10 bases remained unmatched. The CDR3 is 15 residues long. CDR1 and CDR2 from the germline V gene are MNHNS and SASEGT. The chain's CDR3 is CASSGYTTGAHGYTF. The CDR3 DNA follows: TGTGCCAGCAGTGGATACACGACAGGGGCCCATGGCTACACCTTC.

This clone was observed a few times. This chain uses TRBV30 with TRBJ2-3; D might be TRBD2 (5 bases). V lost 0 bases and J lost 6, with 10 bases in between. CDR1 and CDR2 (germline): GTSNPN, SVGIG (reference sequence). CDR3 length equals 13 residues. The CDR3 coding sequence is TGTGCCTGGAGTGTGGTGGGCGGGGATACGCAGTATTTT. Translating it yields CAWSVVGGDTQYF.